This TCR beta chain was identified during a study of T-cell memory formation after mild COVID-19. Each CDR3 protein gets one entry after TCRdb re-called the 5' RACE reads with MiXCR. The top ten hold 13% of the sample, which has 360,000 or so distinct CDR3 sequences, around 28% seen once. There are a few counts of this clonotype. After removal of 5 bases from V and 6 bases from J, the junction contained 8 bases not matched to a gene. The CDR3 has 15 residues. The sequence was obtained from an adult woman who had mild COVID-19 (a few samples of this study predate the infection). Cell type and time point are not known. Sample: PBMCs or a T cell subset sorted from them (not recorded which). The chain combines TRBV12-3 or TRBV12-4 with TRBJ2-1; 9 bases fit TRBD1. The CDR3 sequence is CASSRGQGMSNEQFF. For the CDR3, the DNA is TGTGCCAGCAGTCGAGGACAGGGGATGAGCAATGAGCAGTTCTTC.